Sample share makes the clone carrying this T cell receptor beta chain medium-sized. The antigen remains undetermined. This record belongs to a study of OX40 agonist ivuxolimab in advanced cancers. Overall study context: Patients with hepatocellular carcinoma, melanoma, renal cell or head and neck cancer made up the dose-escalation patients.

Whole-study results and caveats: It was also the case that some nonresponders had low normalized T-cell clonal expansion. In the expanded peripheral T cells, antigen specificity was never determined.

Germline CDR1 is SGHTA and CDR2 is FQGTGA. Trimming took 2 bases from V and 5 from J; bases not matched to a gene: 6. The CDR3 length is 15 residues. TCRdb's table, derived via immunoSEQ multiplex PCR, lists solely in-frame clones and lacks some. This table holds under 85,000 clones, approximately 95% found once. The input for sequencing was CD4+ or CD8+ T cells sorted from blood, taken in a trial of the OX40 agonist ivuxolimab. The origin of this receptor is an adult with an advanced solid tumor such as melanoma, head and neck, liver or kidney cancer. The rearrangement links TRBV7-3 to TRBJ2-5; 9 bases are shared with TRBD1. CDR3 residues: CASSLGIQGAETQYF. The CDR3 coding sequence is TGTGCCAGCAGCTTAGGGATACAGGGGGCGGAGACCCAGTACTTC. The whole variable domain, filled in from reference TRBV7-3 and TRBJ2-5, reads GAGVSQTPSNKVTEKGKYVELRCDPISGHTALYWYRQSLGQGPEFLIYFQGTGAADDSGLPNDRFFAVRPEGSVSTLKIQRTERGDSAVYLCASSLGIQGAETQYFGPGTRLLVL.